Included here is one TCR beta chain sequence, with context. This entry belongs to a study of blood T cell repertoires in COVID-19. Turning to the study itself: Nucleic acid was either cDNA or gDNA, and it came from T cells, B-cell-depleted T cells, or PBMCs.

Produced via immunoSEQ multiplex PCR; TCRdb's table is partial and in-frame only. The top ten clones hold around 1.9% of a sample with about 480,000 clones, 85% to 90% of them seen once. Individuals aged about 18 to 90 years were recruited from approximately 22 US areas. The receptor's source is a woman between 40 and 50 years old who had recovered from COVID-19. The specimen sequenced was PBMCs or T cells enriched from blood (not recorded which).

The CDR3 protein is CASRPTGGEQYF. CDR3 nucleotide sequence: TGTGCCAGCAGGCCCACAGGGGGCGAGCAGTACTTC. The V call is TRBV12-3 or TRBV12-4, the J call TRBJ2-7, with 8 bases lining up with TRBD1. This CDR3 is built from 12 residues. V lost 6 bases and J lost 6; bases outside the gene matches: 4.